A selection of T cell receptor beta chains follows, all from one sample in a study of blood T cell repertoires in COVID-19. TCRdb's copy holds only in-frame clones and misses some; the assay was immunoSEQ multiplex PCR. The sample lists approximately 170,000 clones, approximately 79% occurring once. The sample was peripheral blood. Receptor source: an elderly woman with acute or convalescent COVID-19. Each CDR3 is given with its conserved first and last residue. D genes are given only for firm matches. Rows give clone size only sometimes, using once, few, many, or a class for an expanded clone.

16	TRBV19	TRBD2	.	TRBJ2-1	TGTGCCAGTAGTATCGTCCCTAGCGGGCTCAACAATGAGCAGTTCTTC	CASSIVPSGLNNEQFF
17	TRBV7-3	TRBD2	.	TRBJ2-2	TGTGCCAGCAGCTCCTTCCGAGCGGGGAGCAACACCGGGGAGCTGTTTTTT	CASSSFRAGSNTGELFF
13	TRBV5-4	TRBD2	.	TRBJ2-5	TGTGCCAGCAGCGGGGGACTACAAGAGACCCAGTACTTC	CASSGGLQETQYF
15	TRBV7-2	.	.	TRBJ1-1	TGTGCCACCAAGGGAGACCGGTGGATGGACACTGAAGCTTTCTTT	CATKGDRWMDTEAFF
18	TRBV5-4	TRBD2	.	TRBJ2-7	TGTGCCAGCAGCCGCGGACTAGCGGGAGGGCCAGGTGCCTACGAGCAGTACTTC	CASSRGLAGGPGAYEQYF
14	TRBV7-9	TRBD2	.	TRBJ2-1	TGTGCCAGCCTTAGCGGGGGAGAAGTCAATGAGCAGTTCTTC	CASLSGGEVNEQFF
16	TRBV6-5	TRBD2	.	TRBJ2-7	TGTGCCAGCAGTTACTCGTCCCGGACTAGCGTCTACGAGCAGTACTTC	CASSYSSRTSVYEQYF
16	TRBV28	TRBD1	.	TRBJ1-6	TGTGCCAGCAGGGGAGACAGGGTCGGAGATAATTCACCCCTCCACTTT	CASRGDRVGDNSPLHF
16	TRBV7-9	TRBD1	.	TRBJ1-2	TGTGCCAGCAGACTTGAAATTGTAGGGGGCGCGAATGGCTACACCTTC	CASRLEIVGGANGYTF
16	TRBV19	TRBD1	.	TRBJ1-5	TGTGCCAGTAGTCCGCGGAGAGGGGGCAGCAATCAGCCCCAGCATTTT	CASSPRRGGSNQPQHF
16	TRBV19	TRBD1	few	TRBJ2-2	TGTGCCAGTAGTACCACGACAGGGTTTACGGCCGGGGAGCTGTTTTTT	CASSTTTGFTAGELFF
18	TRBV9	.	.	TRBJ1-2	TGTGCCAGCAGCGTATCCCCGGGGGATGGATCTCCGAACTATGGCTACACCTTC	CASSVSPGDGSPNYGYTF
15	TRBV27	TRBD1	.	TRBJ1-1	TGTGCCAGCATGGTTTGGGACAGATGGAACACTGAAGCTTTCTTT	CASMVWDRWNTEAFF
14	TRBV13	TRBD1	.	TRBJ2-7	TGTGCCAGCAGCTTCAGACAGGGGGCGAACGAGCAGTACTTC	CASSFRQGANEQYF
14	TRBV5-1	.	once	TRBJ2-5	TGCGCCAGCAGCTTGGGGTGGGGGCCGGAGACCCAGTACTTC	CASSLGWGPETQYF
16	TRBV15	.	.	TRBJ1-3	TGTGCCACCAGCAGAGATAACCCTAACGGCGGTAACACCATATATTTT	CATSRDNPNGGNTIYF
18	TRBV30	TRBD1	once	TRBJ1-5	TGTGCCTGGGGGAGTTCTACAGGGGTTTGGGGAACACATCAGCCCCAGCATTTT	CAWGSSTGVWGTHQPQHF
14	TRBV10-2	TRBD1	.	TRBJ1-4	TGCGCCAGCCACAGGGGCGGCACTAATGAAAAACTGTTTTTT	CASHRGGTNEKLFF
14	TRBV23-1	TRBD2	.	TRBJ2-1	TGCGCCAGCAGTCAGGAGCGGGAGTACAATGAGCAGTTCTTC	CASSQEREYNEQFF
17	TRBV5-1	.	.	TRBJ2-2	TGCGCCAGCAGACGAATGCCGCATGGGGCACTAACCGGGGAGCTGTTTTTT	CASRRMPHGALTGELFF
13	TRBV28	TRBD1	.	TRBJ1-2	TGTGCCAGCAGTACGGACAGGGTCTATGGCTACACCTTC	CASSTDRVYGYTF
20	TRBV28	TRBD2	few	TRBJ2-3	TGTGCCAGCAGTTATGGCCGGTGGTTGACTAGCGGGAGTAGCACAGATACGCAGTATTTT	CASSYGRWLTSGSSTDTQYF
14	TRBV19	.	few	TRBJ1-4	TGTGCCAGTAGTACAGGGGCTTCTAATGAAAAACTGTTTTTT	CASSTGASNEKLFF
15	TRBV11-3	TRBD2	.	TRBJ2-5	TGTGCCAGCAGCCTCGGGACTAGCGGGCAAGAGACCCAGTACTTC	CASSLGTSGQETQYF